The sequence of this T cell receptor (beta chain) was determined in a study of cytomegalovirus exposure and HLA in healthy donors. Whole-study findings and limits: Associated with cytomegalovirus, according to the listing, were approximately 160 TCR beta chains. Among the CMV-associated chains, a few were confirmed in vitro as specific for CMV antigens. Both high specificity and high sensitivity reportedly marked the classifier's diagnosis of cytomegalovirus status.

The validation cohort, a group of some 120 subjects, included the donors and was separate from the roughly 720-subject first cohort. Comment on this clone: Its antigen is still unknown.

Clones were sequenced by immunoSEQ multiplex PCR, and TCRdb holds only the in-frame ones, with some missing. The sample includes 80,000 to 100,000 clones, about 90% of them seen just once. Germline trimming cut 5 bases from V and 5 bases from J; bases unmatched to any gene: 10. The germline gives CDR1 MDHEN, CDR2 SYDVKM. This CDR3 comprises 16 residues. Material: PBMCs. The chain employs TRBV28 and TRBJ1-5, with 9 bases matching TRBD1. This sequence was found in a man aged 18 to 35 in good health and CMV-seropositive. CDR3 region: CASSTPGTGTDQPQHF. CDR3 DNA sequence: TGTGCCAGCAGTACGCCCGGGACAGGGACGGATCAGCCCCAGCATTTT.